This TCR beta chain was captured by sequencing in a study of T cell responses to AZD1222 COVID-19 vaccine. Produced via immunoSEQ multiplex PCR; TCRdb's table is partial and in-frame only. The sample consists of about 110,000 clones, nearly 90% of them appearing once. This CDR3 comprises 15 residues. V lost 4 bases to trimming and J lost 2 bases, with 15 bases between them. The germline gives CDR1 SGHDT, CDR2 YYEEEE. The chain couples TRBV5-6 to TRBJ1-2; weak D call: TRBD1 (6 bases). The receptor's source is an adult in good health. Source: peripheral blood, taken on day 0 of AZD1222 vaccination. The CDR3 loop reads CASSPLGGANYGYTF. The CDR3, as DNA: TGTGCCAGCAGCCCCTTGGGGGGCGCGAACTATGGCTACACCTTC.